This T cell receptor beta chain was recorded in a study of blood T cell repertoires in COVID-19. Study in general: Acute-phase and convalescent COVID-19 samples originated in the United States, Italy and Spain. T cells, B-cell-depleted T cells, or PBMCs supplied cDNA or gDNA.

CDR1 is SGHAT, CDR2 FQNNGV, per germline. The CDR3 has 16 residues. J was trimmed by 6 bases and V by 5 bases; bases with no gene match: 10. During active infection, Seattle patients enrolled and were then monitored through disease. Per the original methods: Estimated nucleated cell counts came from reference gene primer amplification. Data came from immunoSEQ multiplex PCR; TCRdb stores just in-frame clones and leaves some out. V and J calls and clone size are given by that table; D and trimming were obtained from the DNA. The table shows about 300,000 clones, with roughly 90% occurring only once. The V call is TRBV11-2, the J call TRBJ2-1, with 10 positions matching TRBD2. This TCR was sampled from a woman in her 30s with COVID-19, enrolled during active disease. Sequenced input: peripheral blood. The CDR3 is CASSPSGTSVINEQFF. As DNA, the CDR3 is TGTGCCAGCAGCCCATCCGGGACTAGCGTCATCAATGAGCAGTTCTTC.